Listed here are 9 T cell receptor beta chains from one sample, sequenced in a study of T cell repertoires in cytomegalovirus infection. TCRdb used MiXCR to reprocess the reads, holding one entry per CDR3 protein. There are approximately 770,000 distinct CDR3 sequences in the sample; under 35% occur only once, and about 12% lies in the top ten. The antigens for these receptors are not known. The sequences come from cultured CD8+ T cells from PBMCs, collected from culture after CMV antigen stimulation. These TCRs come from a human donor in good health (CMV status not recorded). Some clones in this sample may be carry-over from other donors' samples.

The sample holds a few counts of this clonotype. CDR3 residues: CAISLFQGSSYNSPLHF. CDR3 sequence (DNA): TGTGCCATCAGCCTTTTTCAGGGGAGCTCCTATAATTCACCCCTCCACTTT. The V and J genes are TRBV10-3 and TRBJ1-6; D perhaps matches TRBD1 (6 bases). Trimming shortened V by 6 bases and J by 0 bases, and 15 bases separated the two germline ends. There are 17 residues in the CDR3. Germline V gene sequence: CDR1 ENHRY, CDR2 SYGVKD.

This clonotype was counted a few times. The chain links TRBV6-2 or TRBV6-3 to TRBJ2-3, with 11 nucleotides matching TRBD2. Germline CDR1 and CDR2: MNHEY and SVGEGT. Trimming took 6 bases from V and 2 from J; bases not matched to a gene: 10. There are 17 residues in the CDR3. The CDR3 coding sequence is TGTGCCAGCAGGGGTCTAGCGGGGGGCCTGAACACAGATACGCAGTATTTT. Translating it yields CASRGLAGGLNTDTQYF.

In its sample, this clonotype was seen a few times. This chain joins TRBV28 and TRBJ2-3; 7 bases fit TRBD1. The CDR3 spans 14 residues. Germline V lookup: CDR1 MDHEN, CDR2 SYDVKM. V shed 6 bases and J 2 bases; nucleotides not matched to a gene: 5. The CDR3 reads CASSRDSNTDTQYF. DNA for the CDR3: TGTGCCAGCAGCCGGGACAGTAACACAGATACGCAGTATTTT. The full variable domain, with the rest looked up from reference TRBV28 and TRBJ2-3, is DVKVTQSSRYLVKRTGEKVFLECVQDMDHENMFWYRQDPGLGLRLIYFSYDVKMKEKGDIPEGYSVSREKKERFSLILESASTNQTSMYLCASSRDSNTDTQYFGPGTRLTVL.

This clonotype showed up many times. The J gene is TRBJ1-3, the V gene TRBV20-1; D gene uncertain. Deletions cut 5 bases from V and 1 base from J, with 6 bases between. CDR3 length: 12 residues. Germline V gene lookup returns CDR1 DFQATT and CDR2 SNEGSKA (reference sequence). The CDR3 DNA sequence: TGCAGTGCTGGGAAATCTGGAAACACCATATATTTT. Amino acid sequence: CSAGKSGNTIYF.

V is TRBV15 and J is TRBJ2-3, with TRBD2 identical over 13 bases. Trimming removed 5 bases from V and 6 bases from J; junction bases left unmatched: 5. Germline loops: CDR1 LNHNV, CDR2 YYDKDF (reference sequence). The CDR3 totals 15 residues. CDR3 nucleotide sequence: TGTGCCACCAGCGGACTAGCGGGGGAGGGGGATACGCAGTATTTT. This encodes CATSGLAGEGDTQYF.

The chain carries TRBV27 and TRBJ2-5; 12 bases line up with TRBD2. The CDR3 is 16 amino acids. Trimming cost V 5 bases and J 4 bases; bases outside gene matches: 8. Germline V gene lookup returns CDR1 MNHEY and CDR2 SMNVEV (reference sequence). In DNA, the CDR3 is TGTGCCAGCAGTCCCGGACTAGCGGGGCCACTAGAGACCCAGTACTTC. Translating gives CASSPGLAGPLETQYF.

This clonotype was picked up many times. The chain is built from TRBV6-1 and TRBJ1-5; tentatively, D is TRBD1 (6 bases). Looked up from germline, CDR1 is MNHNS and CDR2 is SASEGT. Trimming took 4 bases from V and 2 from J, leaving 18 bases between them. The CDR3 has 17 amino acids. The CDR3 DNA reads TGTGCCAGCAGTGGAGGGGGGGATTTTTTCGGCAATCAGCCCCAGCATTTT. Encoded protein: CASSGGGDFFGNQPQHF.

This clonotype occurred a few times. The J gene is TRBJ1-1, the V gene TRBV7-9; unclear D gene. This CDR3 comprises 14 residues. Germline CDR1 and CDR2: SEHNR and FQNEAQ (reference sequence). The V and J ends lost 5 bases and 1 base respectively, with 11 bases between them. The CDR3 sequence is CASSPKGTNTEAFF. CDR3 in DNA: TGTGCCAGCAGCCCCAAGGGAACGAACACTGAAGCTTTCTTT.

The chain carries TRBV10-3 and TRBJ1-2; 12 bases map to TRBD1. Trimming at V came to 2 bases and at J to 3 bases, leaving 4 bases not matched to a gene. The CDR3 runs to 16 residues. CDR1 is ENHRY, CDR2 SYGVKD, per germline. The CDR3 region has the DNA TGTGCCATCAGTGAGCCGGGACAGGGGGCTGACTATGGCTACACCTTC. Translated, it gives CAISEPGQGADYGYTF.